This T cell receptor beta chain was captured in a study of T cells in Graves' hyperthyroidism and ophthalmopathy (dated by TCRdb to the late 2010s). Turning to the overall study: Peripheral blood samples were taken at the time of initial diagnosis, prior to any treatment. Whether ophthalmopathy could be predicted prospectively was tested in an independent validation cohort made up of approximately 19 hyperthyroidism patients plus 17 patients who later progressed to ophthalmopathy. TCR Vbeta CDR3 sequencing of approximately 140 peripheral blood samples (about 45 ophthalmopathy, some 75 hyperthyroidism and approximately 17 progressor patients) is reported in the paper. Once sampling was done, hyperthyroidism patients were given methimazole at a starting dose of 30 mg daily, whereas ophthalmopathy patients were given high-dose intravenous methylprednisolone. A discovery cohort of about 96 patients, approximately 44 with Graves' ophthalmopathy and 55 to 65 with stable Graves' hyperthyroidism, was used to find distinguishing TCR V-J signatures. The 100 discovery patients were divided at random into training and test sets in a 7:3 ratio. Thyroid tissue and blood T-cell repertoires from about 6 Graves' hyperthyroidism patients were also compared in the study.

Inclusive of the bounding cysteine and phenylalanine, the CDR3 is 13 residues long. Only the CDR3 portion is preserved as DNA: 39 bases, with reading frame beginning at the first base. V was cut back by 7 bases and J by 5 bases, leaving a gap of 15 bases between them. In the germline V gene (reference sequence), CDR1 corresponds to SGHKS and CDR2 to YYEKEE. On this clonotype: Its antigen is still unknown. No base quality values were provided; no much bigger clone lies one nucleotide off.

Broader findings and caveats from the paper: During validation, the model predicted progression to ophthalmopathy a median of about 6.5 months ahead of onset, with almost 71% sensitivity and 72% to 85% specificity. Ophthalmopathy was separated from stable hyperthyroidism by a 13 V-J signature model, with about 86% sensitivity and approximately 81% specificity obtained in cross-validation and 80%/75% obtained in testing. Sample size was not statistically predetermined, and investigators were not blinded to group allocation. Most expanded thyroid clonotypes (frequency above 0.001) were also detected in blood, a finding suggesting that blood repertoires may reflect thyroid immune responses.

The hyperthyroidism patients were between 18 and 65 years old and newly diagnosed, with a disease duration of less than 2 months. Any patient with an uncontrolled infection, another autoimmune disease, pregnancy or lactation was excluded. Clinical symptoms, serum thyroxine and TRAb, thyroid ultrasound, and orbital computed tomography formed the basis for the diagnoses. Blood from progressor patients was drawn when they were first diagnosed with hyperthyroidism, before any ophthalmopathy symptoms appeared. PBMCs were isolated from 10 ml of fresh peripheral blood by Ficoll-Paque density gradient centrifugation. Progressor patients were first diagnosed with Graves' hyperthyroidism and then developed ophthalmopathy during follow-up. Total RNA was extracted using Trizol reagent, and RNA quality was assessed on an Agilent 2100 Bioanalyzer. The TCR beta CDR3 regions were amplified from RNA transcripts. The first round of RT-PCR for the TCR CDR3 was performed with the HTBI primer set and the Qiagen OneStep RT-PCR kit. Libraries were constructed in a second round of multiplex PCR, after which size selection and purification were carried out. The libraries were sequenced on an Illumina HiSeq2000 using paired-end 100 bp reads. Turning to the authors' computational methods: SOAPnuke was used to process the raw data, with reads discarded if the reads contained adapters or uncalled bases, had a mean Phred below 15, or lacked an exact constant-primer or identifier match. COPE v1.2.5 was used to merge high-quality paired reads, and clonotypes were defined as unique nucleotide sequences. MiTCR v1.1 was used to align clonotypes to the IMGT TRBV, TRBD and TRBJ reference segments. The analysis included only V-J combinations with a frequency above 0.0001, which together covered roughly 99% of the repertoires. The TCS score was defined as the ratio of F50 (clonal expansion) to E x V (chaos), calculated using BLOSUM62-based TCRdist between CDR3 peptides within each V-J. Welch's t-statistics and random forest reduced 500 to 650 V-J features to 10 to 15, which were used in a naive Bayes classifier (R e1071). In TCRdb, the public reads were trimmed at Q25 with fastp and aligned with MiXCR, with productive beta chains retained. Duplicate CDR3 protein sequences are folded into a single record with the most common DNA and genes. TCRdb assigned the V and J calls; the authors' analysis was not used. The sample data list about 260,000 distinct CDR3 sequences, and about 25% of these were observed just once. The top ten constitute approximately 30% of the sample.

Here the chain combines TRBV5-5 and TRBJ2-5; a tentative D call is TRBD2 (6 bases match). This clonotype originated in a man between 35 and 55 years old with Graves' hyperthyroidism that later progressed to Graves' ophthalmopathy. Sequenced sample: blood. CDR3 sequence: CASGWEARETQYF. The DNA is as follows: TGTGCCAGCGGGTGGGAGGCTCGCGAGACCCAGTACTTC.